Described below is a single TCR beta chain sequence and its context. Its antigen is unknown. This CDR3 region has 14 residues. Germline V CDR1 and CDR2: MNHEY, SVGEGT. Trimming stripped 6 bases from V and 3 bases from J, with 15 bases between. A single record per CDR3 protein comes from TCRdb applying MiXCR to the RT-PCR reads. The table has under 850,000 distinct CDR3 sequences, roughly 20% seen once; the top ten hold roughly a tenth. This specimen belongs to a study of response to subunit inactivated influenza vaccine. The study's findings and limits: Authors suggested each seasonal flu vaccination may recruit only limited numbers of new T cells.

This chain uses TRBV6-2 or TRBV6-3 with TRBJ2-7, with D perhaps TRBD1 or TRBD2 (5 bases each). The source was PBMCs from blood, collected 4 to 6 days after vaccination. This receptor was taken from a man aged 50 to 59 who received an inactivated influenza vaccine. CDR3 nucleotides: TGTGCCAGCAGGCGAACCGGGACCATCTACGAGCAGTACTTC. Encoded protein: CASRRTGTIYEQYF.